The 29 T cell receptor beta chains given below trace back to one sample, sequenced in a study of T cell responses to AZD1222 COVID-19 vaccine. Clones were read by immunoSEQ multiplex PCR, and TCRdb kept only the in-frame ones, dropping some. The sample holds some 91,000 clones; around 90% are singletons and the top ten take about an eighth. Sequenced material: peripheral blood, taken on day 0 of AZD1222 vaccination. The receptor source for this set is an adult in good health.

The rearrangement uses TRBV30 and TRBJ2-2; D call uncertain. The CDR3 sequence is 12 residues long. Trimming removed 3 bases from V and 7 bases from J, with 9 bases in between. Germline CDR1 and CDR2: GTSNPN and SVGIG (reference sequence). CDR3: CAWRHPGGELFF. In DNA form, the CDR3 reads TGTGCCTGGAGGCACCCCGGCGGGGAGCTGTTTTTT.

This chain joins TRBV6-2 or TRBV6-3 and TRBJ2-7; 7 nucleotides line up with TRBD1. Germline-derived CDR1 and CDR2 are MNHEY and SVGEGT. The V segment lost 4 bases and the J segment 2 bases; nucleotides outside the gene matches: 5. The CDR3 has 14 amino acids. CDR3 protein: CASSSRQGTYEQYF. The CDR3 DNA sequence: TGTGCCAGCAGTTCAAGACAGGGCACCTACGAGCAGTACTTC.

The rearrangement joins TRBV3-1 (or the pseudogene TRBV3-2) to TRBJ2-7, with D unresolved. Germline CDR1 is LGHDT and CDR2 is YNNKEL (reference sequence). The CDR3 covers 16 residues. V was shortened by 1 base and J by 0 bases, with 13 bases between the two germline ends. The CDR3 spells CASSQGPSFSSYEQYF. Written as DNA, the CDR3 is TGTGCCAGCAGCCAAGGGCCCTCCTTCAGCTCCTACGAGCAGTACTTC.

This chain joins TRBV30 and TRBJ2-5, with D uncertain. The CDR3 is 14 amino acids. The ends were cut back, 0 bases at V and 6 bases at J, with 14 bases in the middle. Per germline, CDR1 GTSNPN and CDR2 SVGIG (reference sequence). In DNA, the CDR3 is TGTGCCTGGAGTGTCTCCTCAATCTGGAAGACCCAGTACTTC. It translates to CAWSVSSIWKTQYF.

The rearrangement links TRBV19 to TRBJ1-3; no clear D gene. Germline CDR1 is LNHDA and CDR2 is SQIVND (reference sequence). V was trimmed by 6 bases and J by 4 bases, leaving 19 bases between them. The CDR3 length is 16 residues. CDR3 sequence (DNA): TGTGCCAGTAGGCGGGGAAACTCTGGAAGGGGAAACACCATATATTTT. Translation: CASRRGNSGRGNTIYF.

The V call is TRBV27, the J call TRBJ2-1, with 9 bases fitting TRBD2. Germline lookup yields CDR1 MNHEY and CDR2 SMNVEV (reference sequence). The CDR3 runs to 13 residues. The V segment lost 5 bases and the J segment 9 bases; nucleotides outside the gene matches: 5. Here the CDR3 reads CASSPTSGLEQFF. The CDR3 DNA reads TGTGCCAGCAGTCCGACTAGCGGCCTTGAGCAGTTCTTC.

Here the CDR3 reads CASQTSRNTGELFF. CDR3 coding DNA: TGTGCCAGCCAGACTAGCCGCAACACCGGGGAGCTGTTTTTT. This chain links TRBV27 with TRBJ2-2; TRBD2 matches 7 bases. The germline CDR1 and CDR2 sequences are MNHEY and SMNVEV (reference sequence). This CDR3 is built from 14 residues. V lost 8 bases to trimming and J lost 2 bases; unmatched junction nucleotides: 5.

V and J are TRBV5-1 and TRBJ2-5, with D perhaps matching TRBD1 or TRBD2 (6 bases each). Germline CDR1 is SGHRS and CDR2 is YFSETQ. The length of the CDR3 is 14 residues. With 1 base removed from V and 3 bases from J, the gap between germline ends came to 10 bases. The CDR3 spells CASSLSGGEETQYF. The CDR3 nucleotides are TGCGCCAGCAGCTTGTCCGGGGGCGAAGAGACCCAGTACTTC.

The V call is TRBV12-3 or TRBV12-4, the J call TRBJ1-2; D is ambiguous. This CDR3 region has 12 residues. Trimming removed 1 base at V and 4 bases at J, with 4 bases between. The CDR3 reads CASSLGPYGYTF. In DNA form, the CDR3 reads TGTGCCAGCAGTTTAGGGCCCTATGGCTACACCTTC.

The J gene is TRBJ2-2, the V gene TRBV6-5; D is ambiguous. The V end was cut by 6 bases, the J end by 6 bases, with 11 bases between. In germline, CDR1 is MNHEY, CDR2 SVGAGI. The length of the CDR3 is 13 residues. The CDR3 protein is CASSADVPGELFF. In DNA form, the CDR3 reads TGTGCCAGCAGCGCCGATGTCCCCGGGGAGCTGTTTTTT.

This clone was counted only a few times. The chain couples TRBV9 to TRBJ1-3, with D tentatively TRBD1 (5 bases). With 1 base removed from V and 2 bases from J, the gap between germline ends came to 10 bases. Per germline, CDR1 SGDLS and CDR2 YYNGEE. This CDR3 region has 15 residues. CDR3 sequence: CASSVLGDAGNTIYF. The CDR3 coding sequence is TGTGCCAGCAGCGTACTGGGGGACGCTGGAAACACCATATATTTT.

V usage is TRBV5-1 and J usage is TRBJ2-7; 7 nucleotides line up with TRBD1. With 4 bases clipped from V and 2 bases from J, the junction kept 6 bases outside the gene matches. Germline lookup yields CDR1 SGHRS and CDR2 YFSETQ. There are 14 residues in the CDR3. This chain's CDR3 is CASSRDSETYEQYF. In nucleotides, the CDR3 is TGCGCCAGCAGCCGGGACAGTGAGACCTACGAGCAGTACTTC.

The chain recombines TRBV7-3 with TRBJ1-1; a weak D match, TRBD1 (6 bases). This CDR3 is built from 14 residues. The germline V and J ends were trimmed by 1 base and 4 bases, with 10 bases remaining between them. The germline V gene encodes CDR1 SGHTA and CDR2 FQGTGA. The CDR3 reads CASSLSGGGTEAFF. The CDR3 nucleotides are TGTGCCAGCAGCTTAAGTGGAGGGGGCACTGAAGCTTTCTTT.

This chain connects TRBV9 to TRBJ2-5; 10 bases are shared with TRBD2. Germline lookup yields CDR1 SGDLS and CDR2 YYNGEE. Trimming removed 0 bases from V and 4 bases from J; junction bases left unmatched: 3. The CDR3 is 15 residues long. In DNA form, the CDR3 reads TGTGCCAGCAGCGTAGGGCTAGCGGGGGCAGAGACCCAGTACTTC. Protein product: CASSVGLAGAETQYF. The full variable domain, rest sourced from reference TRBV9 and TRBJ2-5, is DSGVTQTPKHLITATGQRVTLRCSPRSGDLSVYWYQQSLDQGLQFLIQYYNGEERAKGNILERFSAQQFPDLHSELNLSSLELGDSALYFCASSVGLAGAETQYFGPGTRLLVL.

This rearrangement joins TRBV19 to TRBJ1-5; no firm D call. The V gene lost 6 bases and the J gene lost 0 bases, with 6 bases spanning the gap. The germline V gene has CDR1 LNHDA and CDR2 SQIVND (reference sequence). The CDR3 is 13 amino acids. The DNA for the CDR3 is TGTGCCAGTAGCTGGGATAGCAATCAGCCCCAGCATTTT. This gives the protein CASSWDSNQPQHF.

The CDR3 nucleotides read TGTGCCACCAGTGATACCGGACAGGGGCACACAGATACGCAGTATTTT. Encoded protein: CATSDTGQGHTDTQYF. The J gene is TRBJ2-3, the V gene TRBV24-1, with TRBD1 matching over 9 bases. From germline, CDR1 is KGHDR and CDR2 SFDVKD. This CDR3 region has 16 residues. The V gene end was trimmed by 3 bases and the J gene end by 2 bases; junction bases not matched to a gene: 5.

This clone is a singleton in its sample. The chain uses TRBV2 and TRBJ1-5; no reliable D call. Trimming stripped 4 bases from V and 0 bases from J, with 13 bases between. Germline V CDR1 and CDR2: SNHLY, FYNNEI. The CDR3 covers 16 residues. The CDR3 spells CASSGRAVYSNQPQHF. The CDR3 region has the DNA TGTGCCAGCAGTGGACGGGCAGTTTATAGCAATCAGCCCCAGCATTTT.

The chain has TRBV6-5 and TRBJ2-7, with D perhaps TRBD1 (6 bases). Trimming removed 9 bases at V and 6 bases at J, with 18 bases between. This CDR3 has 13 amino acids. The germline gives CDR1 MNHEY, CDR2 SVGAGI. In nucleotides, the CDR3 is TGTGCCAGTAAAGAAGGGGGTACGGGCGAGCAGTACTTC. Protein sequence: CASKEGGTGEQYF.

V usage is TRBV2 and J usage is TRBJ1-2, with 8 bases fitting TRBD1. This CDR3 is built from 12 residues. Losses at the gene ends were 6 bases for V and 8 bases for J; bases not matched to a gene: 5. Germline V lookup: CDR1 SNHLY, CDR2 FYNNEI. The CDR3 nucleotides are TGTGCCAGCAGAAGGGACAGGACAGGCTACACCTTC. Translating it yields CASRRDRTGYTF.

This clone was seen once. The chain links TRBV7-2 to TRBJ2-5; D call uncertain. The germline gives CDR1 SGHTA, CDR2 FQGNSA. This CDR3 has 14 residues. Trimming removed 1 base from V and 4 bases from J, with 10 bases in between. Here the CDR3 DNA reads TGTGCCAGCAGCTTAGTCCCTTTTAGAGAGACCCAGTACTTC. The encoded protein is CASSLVPFRETQYF.

J is TRBJ2-2 and V is TRBV30; 7 nucleotides line up with TRBD1. CDR3 size: 12 residues. The V gene's germline CDR1 is GTSNPN and CDR2 SVGIG (reference sequence). The J segment lost 5 bases and the V segment lost 3 bases, leaving 0 bases of the junction unmatched. The CDR3 DNA sequence: TGTGCCTGGAGACAGGGGACCGGGGAGCTGTTTTTT. Protein: CAWRQGTGELFF.

V is TRBV3-1 (or the pseudogene TRBV3-2) and J is TRBJ2-7; 8 nucleotides match TRBD2. The CDR3 totals 14 residues. CDR1 and CDR2 (germline): LGHDT, YNNKEL (reference sequence). Trimming at V came to 8 bases and at J to 6 bases, leaving 12 bases not matched to a gene. Here the CDR3 reads CASSQPGGASEQYF. The CDR3, as DNA: TGTGCCAGCTCACAACCGGGGGGGGCCTCCGAGCAGTACTTC.

The V gene is TRBV27, the J gene TRBJ2-7, with unresolved D. The CDR3 contains 15 residues. V lost 7 bases and J 0 bases, leaving 16 bases between the germline ends. The V gene's germline CDR1 is MNHEY and CDR2 SMNVEV (reference sequence). Written as DNA, the CDR3 is TGTGCCAGCATCAGAGTCGGGTTAAGCTCCTACGAGCAGTACTTC. Translated: CASIRVGLSSYEQYF.

This chain links TRBV7-2 with TRBJ1-2; perhaps TRBD1 as D (6 bases). Per germline, CDR1 SGHTA and CDR2 FQGNSA. Trimming removed 0 bases at V and 8 bases at J, with 16 bases between. The CDR3 has 15 residues. CDR3 sequence: CASSLAGALEEGYTF. As DNA, the CDR3 is TGTGCCAGCAGCTTAGCGGGGGCGCTGGAAGAAGGCTACACCTTC.

This chain joins TRBV5-1 and TRBJ1-2; D may be TRBD1 (5 bases). Looked up from germline, CDR1 is SGHRS and CDR2 is YFSETQ. The CDR3 runs 13 residues. Trimming stripped 4 bases from V and 8 bases from J, with 15 bases between. CDR3 region: CASSKVQGLGYTF. The CDR3 DNA sequence: TGCGCCAGCAGCAAGGTGCAGGGTCTGGGCTACACCTTC.

V gene TRBV7-2 combines with J gene TRBJ2-3, with 8 bases aligning to TRBD2. Germline V gives CDR1 SGHTA, CDR2 FQGNSA. The ends lost 3 bases at V and 6 bases at J; junction bases unmatched: 14. CDR3 length: 17 amino acids. The chain's CDR3 is CASSLVGGGPRVDTQYF. CDR3 bases: TGTGCCAGCAGCTTGGTCGGCGGGGGGCCGCGCGTGGATACGCAGTATTTT.

The chain combines TRBV12-3 or TRBV12-4 with TRBJ2-5; maybe TRBD2 (5 bases). V was trimmed by 3 bases and J by 4 bases, leaving 6 bases between them. The CDR3 runs to 12 residues. In DNA form, the CDR3 reads TGTGCCAGCAGTTTCGAGGGAGAGACCCAGTACTTC. Its translation is CASSFEGETQYF.

The chain carries TRBV7-2 and TRBJ1-1; no clear D gene. This CDR3 contains 12 residues. Trimming cost V 4 bases and J 1 base, with 4 bases left between them. The germline CDR1 and CDR2 sequences are SGHTA and FQGNSA. The CDR3 sequence is CASSSSNTEAFF. In DNA, the CDR3 is TGTGCCAGCAGCTCCTCGAACACTGAAGCTTTCTTT. Full variable domain (remainder filled in from reference TRBV7-2 and TRBJ1-1): GAGVSQSPSNKVTEKGKDVELRCDPISGHTALYWYRQSLGQGLEFLIYFQGNSAPDKSGLPSDRFSAERTGGSVSTLTIQRTQQEDSAVYLCASSSSNTEAFFGQGTRLTVV.

The chain is built from TRBV3-1 (or the pseudogene TRBV3-2) and TRBJ1-1; tentatively, D is TRBD1 (6 bases). Deletions cut 4 bases from V and 2 bases from J, with 14 bases between. Germline values: CDR1 LGHDT, CDR2 YNNKEL (reference sequence). This CDR3 contains 15 residues. CDR3 sequence: CASSPEGGGNTEAFF. The CDR3 DNA sequence: TGTGCCAGCAGCCCGGAGGGGGGCGGAAACACTGAAGCTTTCTTT.